Listed below are T cell receptor beta chains from one sample, sequenced in a study of identifying expanded T cells in peripheral blood. Libraries were prepared by immunoSEQ multiplex PCR; TCRdb keeps only in-frame clonotypes and omits some of them. The data show tens of thousands of clones, with 70% to 90% seen just once and around a fifth held by the top ten. What was sequenced was blood. The receptor set was obtained from a person aged 18 to 70 in good health. The CDR3 runs from the conserved cysteine through the conserved F or W. D genes are given only for firm matches. Size is omitted from some rows. Given values are once, few, many or a class for expanded clones.

V gene	clone size	D gene	J gene	CDR3 DNA	CDR3 protein
TRBV5-4	.	.	TRBJ2-6	TGTGCCAGCAGCTTGGGGGGCCTGGCCTCTGGGGCCAACGTCCTGACTTTC	CASSLGGLASGANVLTF
TRBV2	.	.	TRBJ1-2	TGTGCCAGCAGTGTAGCTACCAACTATGGCTACACCTTC	CASSVATNYGYTF
TRBV5-6	.	.	TRBJ2-7	TGTGCCAGCAGCTTGGGCCCGGCGGGGTTCAACGAGCAGTACTTC	CASSLGPAGFNEQYF
TRBV5-1	once	.	TRBJ1-1	TGCGCCAGCAGCTTCAGGGAGAACACTGAAGCTTTCTTT	CASSFRENTEAFF
TRBV7-2	.	.	TRBJ2-5	TGTGCCAGCAGCTCCGGAAGGGGGGGCGATCAAGAGACCCAGTACTTC	CASSSGRGGDQETQYF
TRBV5-4	.	.	TRBJ1-2	TGTGCCAGCAGCTTGGGTCTGCTGTATGGCTACACCTTC	CASSLGLLYGYTF
TRBV29-1	.	TRBD1	TRBJ1-2	TGCAGCGTTGGATGGGAGACAGGGGGCCCGACTGGGTATGGCTACACCTTC	CSVGWETGGPTGYGYTF
TRBV4-2	.	TRBD2	TRBJ2-1	TGTGCCAGCAGCCAAGGGCCCCTAGCGGGGCGTTACTCCTACAATGAGCAGTTCTTC	CASSQGPLAGRYSYNEQFF
TRBV6-1	.	.	TRBJ1-5	TGTGCCAGCAGACGCGGGGGTGTTAGCAATCAGCCCCAGCATTTT	CASRRGGVSNQPQHF
TRBV7-9	.	.	TRBJ1-5	TGTGCCAGCAGCTCTACAGGGTCTCGTCAGCCCCAGCATTTT	CASSSTGSRQPQHF
TRBV27	.	.	TRBJ2-7	TGTGCCAGCAGTTCACACCGGGGACGGCCTGATCACTACGAGCAGTACTTC	CASSSHRGRPDHYEQYF
TRBV5-1	.	TRBD1	TRBJ1-2	TGCGCCAGCAGCTCGGGACAGGGGTCCTATGGCTACACCTTC	CASSSGQGSYGYTF
TRBV2	.	TRBD2	TRBJ2-2	TGTGCCAGCAGTGAAAAAGCGGGGGCCGTGAACACCGGGGAGCTGTTTTTT	CASSEKAGAVNTGELFF
TRBV6-6	few	.	TRBJ1-6	TGTGCCAGCAGTTGGGACCCGACGGCTAATTCACCCCTCCACTTT	CASSWDPTANSPLHF
TRBV28	.	.	TRBJ2-3	TGTGCCAGCCTGGAAAGGGGCACAGATACGCAGTATTTT	CASLERGTDTQYF
TRBV2	once	.	TRBJ2-4	TGTGCCAGCAGGACTGTGGGGGGGCCGGGAAACATTCAGTACTTC	CASRTVGGPGNIQYF
TRBV5-4	.	.	TRBJ1-3	TGTGCCAGCAGCTTACCCTCTGGAAACACCATATATTTT	CASSLPSGNTIYF
TRBV6-1	.	.	TRBJ1-3	TGTGCCAGCATTACCCAGGGTAGGGGAAACACCATATATTTT	CASITQGRGNTIYF
TRBV7-9	.	.	TRBJ2-4	TGTGCCAGCAGCTTAGATCCTGGGGGTTTCAACATTCAGTACTTC	CASSLDPGGFNIQYF
TRBV29-1	.	TRBD1	TRBJ1-2	TGCAGCGTCGAGGACAGGGGCTATGGCTACACCTTC	CSVEDRGYGYTF
TRBV7-2	.	TRBD1	TRBJ1-5	TGTGCCAGCAGCATTGACAGGGGAATCAATCAGCCCCAGCATTTT	CASSIDRGINQPQHF
TRBV6-5	.	.	TRBJ1-1	TGTGCCAGCAGTCTCCTCTTAGGGACTGAAGCTTTCTTT	CASSLLLGTEAFF
TRBV2	.	.	TRBJ1-2	TGTGCCAGCAGTGCGGGACAACCATATGGCTACACCTTC	CASSAGQPYGYTF
TRBV6-6	.	TRBD1	TRBJ2-1	TGTGCCAGCAGAGAAGGGGGCGGCTCCTACAATGAGCAGTTCTTC	CASREGGGSYNEQFF
TRBV10-2	.	.	TRBJ2-4	TGCGCCAGCAGTGAGTCTAGTGGACACCAGAACATTCAGTACTTC	CASSESSGHQNIQYF
TRBV11-2	.	.	TRBJ2-2	TGTGCCAGCAGCCCAACCCCCTGGGGGAACACCGGGGAGCTGTTTTTT	CASSPTPWGNTGELFF
TRBV7-2	.	.	TRBJ1-1	TGTGCCAGCAGCTTTGACAGTTTGAACACTGAAGCTTTCTTT	CASSFDSLNTEAFF
TRBV5-4	.	.	TRBJ2-4	TGTGCCAGCAGCTTGGGAACATCTAAAAACATTCAGTACTTC	CASSLGTSKNIQYF
TRBV27	.	.	TRBJ1-2	TGTGCCAGCAGTTTGAGGCCTAGAGGAGGCTACACCTTC	CASSLRPRGGYTF
TRBV5-5	few	.	TRBJ1-5	TGTGCCAGCAGCCCAAGACCGCTTCTCAATCAGCCCCAGCATTTT	CASSPRPLLNQPQHF
TRBV4-3	.	.	TRBJ1-2	TGCGCCAGCAGCACCTACCCTGCTAACTATGGCTACACCTTC	CASSTYPANYGYTF
TRBV27	once	.	TRBJ2-7	TGTGCCAGCAGTTTATATGCCTCCTACGAGCAGTACTTC	CASSLYASYEQYF
TRBV5-5	.	.	TRBJ1-6	TGTGCCAGCAGCTTGGGGGGCAGGATAGGTGATTCACCCCTCCACTTT	CASSLGGRIGDSPLHF
TRBV7-9	few	.	TRBJ2-2	TGTGCCAGCAGCTCGGGGATACAGGGACGCACCGGGGAGCTGTTTTTT	CASSSGIQGRTGELFF
TRBV28	.	.	TRBJ2-5	TGTGCCAGCAGTCGCTTAACCGGGACATTCAGCGAAGAGACCCAGTACTTC	CASSRLTGTFSEETQYF
TRBV2	.	.	TRBJ1-2	TGTGCCAGCAGTGAAAACCGGGGACCTAACTATGGCTACACCTTC	CASSENRGPNYGYTF
TRBV6-5	.	TRBD2	TRBJ2-3	TGTGCCAGCAGGACCGGCGGGGGGGCAAGAGATACGCAGTATTTT	CASRTGGGARDTQYF
TRBV19	.	.	TRBJ1-6	TGTGCCAGTAGTATAGGCACGGATAATTCACCCCTCCACTTT	CASSIGTDNSPLHF
TRBV6-1	few	.	TRBJ2-2	TGTGCCGGGGCGCGGGGGAACACCGGGGAGCTGTTTTTT	CAGARGNTGELFF
TRBV5-1	once	.	TRBJ1-6	TGCGCCAGCAGCTTTCAGGGGTTGGGTAATTCACCCCTCCACTTT	CASSFQGLGNSPLHF
TRBV6-1	.	.	TRBJ1-1	TGTGCCAGCACTTTCATCGGGCCCAACACTGAAGCTTTCTTT	CASTFIGPNTEAFF
TRBV10-3	.	.	TRBJ2-7	TGTGCCATCAGTGAGTCGATCGGGGGCCTAGGAGGCGAGCAGTACTTC	CAISESIGGLGGEQYF
TRBV5-1	.	TRBD1	TRBJ2-5	TGCGCCAGCAGCCGGACAGGGTCTGGGGGAGAGACCCAGTACTTC	CASSRTGSGGETQYF
TRBV7-7	once	TRBD2	TRBJ2-1	TGTGCCAGCAGCCGGGGACTAAAGGATGAGCAGTTCTTC	CASSRGLKDEQFF